The next 30 T cell receptor beta chains were all read from a single sample in a study of shared clonotypes between healthy human individuals. Only in-frame clones appear in the TCRdb table, and some are missing; sequencing was by immunoSEQ multiplex PCR. The data show about 360,000 clones, with 70% to 75% seen just once and more than 9% held by the top ten. Sequenced sample: memory CD4+ T cells sorted from blood. The subset was: CD45RA-negative fraction. The receptor set was obtained from a man under 40 in good health.

Regarding this clone: Other DNA sequences of this sample code for an identical CDR3. The rearrangement uses TRBV9 and TRBJ1-3; unclear D gene. Trimming stripped 0 bases from V and 4 bases from J, with 8 bases between. Per the germline V gene, CDR1 is SGDLS and CDR2 is YYNGEE. The CDR3 is 14 amino acids. The CDR3 protein is CASSVEPGGNTIYF. As DNA, the CDR3 is TGTGCCAGCAGCGTAGAGCCAGGCGGAAACACCATATATTTT.

This clone was picked up one time. The chain joins TRBV11-2 to TRBJ1-3; D is uncertain. Between the trimmed V and J ends, which lost 2 bases and 5 bases, there was a span of 4 bases. The CDR3 extends over 12 amino acids. In germline, CDR1 is SGHAT, CDR2 FQNNGV. The CDR3 sequence is CASSLQRNTIYF. The CDR3 coding sequence is TGTGCCAGCAGCTTACAGCGAAACACCATATATTTT.

This clone was picked up a small number of times. The rearrangement links TRBV14 to TRBJ1-1; no reliable D call. This CDR3 is built from 13 residues. Deletions cut 0 bases from V and 4 bases from J, with 6 bases between. Germline assignment: CDR1 SGHDN and CDR2 FVKESK. In nucleotides, the CDR3 is TGTGCCAGCAGCCAAGATTGGGGCACTGAAGCTTTCTTT. This codes for CASSQDWGTEAFF.

This rearrangement joins TRBV20-1 to TRBJ2-1; the D is unclear. Germline CDR1 and CDR2: DFQATT and SNEGSKA (reference sequence). Trimming shortened V by 3 bases and J by 6 bases, and 6 bases separated the two germline ends. This CDR3 has 11 amino acids. Here the CDR3 reads CSASPFNEQFF. The CDR3 nucleotides read TGCAGTGCTAGCCCCTTCAATGAGCAGTTCTTC.

This clone appeared a single time. This CDR3 reads CASSLNSPASGNTIYF. The CDR3 DNA is TGTGCCAGCAGCTTAAATTCCCCAGCCTCTGGAAACACCATATATTTT. The chain couples TRBV7-3 to TRBJ1-3; D call uncertain. V was trimmed by 1 base and J by 0 bases, leaving 10 bases between them. CDR3 length: 16 residues. Germline V gene data show CDR1 as SGHTA and CDR2 as FQGTGA. Drawing the rest from reference TRBV7-3 and TRBJ1-3, the complete variable domain is GAGVSQTPSNKVTEKGKYVELRCDPISGHTALYWYRQSLGQGPEFLIYFQGTGAADDSGLPNDRFFAVRPEGSVSTLKIQRTERGDSAVYLCASSLNSPASGNTIYFGEGSWLTVV.

The chain joins TRBV7-2 to TRBJ2-7; 7 bases are shared with TRBD2. The CDR3 length is 13 residues. The ends lost 3 bases at V and 4 bases at J; junction bases unmatched: 3. Germline V gene lookup returns CDR1 SGHTA and CDR2 FQGNSA. The CDR3 spells CASSFRLAYEQYF. The CDR3 nucleotides are TGTGCCAGCAGCTTCCGACTAGCTTACGAGCAGTACTTC.

This clone has a handful of counts. The rearrangement uses TRBV7-2 and TRBJ2-3; no definite D call. V was cut by 4 bases and J by 4 bases, with 12 bases left in between. In germline, CDR1 is SGHTA, CDR2 FQGNSA. CDR3 length equals 14 residues. CDR3 coding DNA: TGTGCCAGCAGCTACAGTCCCAGCTCAGATACGCAGTATTTT. It codes for CASSYSPSSDTQYF.

This chain connects TRBV25-1 to TRBJ2-5; D gene ambiguous. V lost 3 bases and J 2 bases, leaving 13 bases between the germline ends. Germline CDR1 is MGHDK and CDR2 is SYGVNS. CDR3 length: 15 amino acids. CDR3 in amino acids: CASSEEQDEQETQYF. Here the CDR3 DNA reads TGTGCCAGCAGTGAGGAGCAAGACGAACAAGAGACCCAGTACTTC.

This rearrangement joins TRBV18 to TRBJ2-7, with D maybe TRBD1 (5 bases). The germline gives CDR1 KGHSH, CDR2 LQKENI. V lost 7 bases and J 1 base, leaving 11 bases between the germline ends. CDR3 length: 13 amino acids. The CDR3 loop reads CASLSQGSYEQYF. CDR3 sequence (DNA): TGTGCCAGCTTGTCCCAGGGATCCTACGAGCAGTACTTC.

This clone was seen a handful of times. This rearrangement joins TRBV25-1 to TRBJ1-1; 9 nucleotides align to TRBD1. The CDR3 covers 17 residues. The trim removed 6 bases at V and 5 bases at J, leaving 16 bases unmatched. Per the germline V gene, CDR1 is MGHDK and CDR2 is SYGVNS. DNA of the CDR3: TGTGCCAGCAGACAAAGTCAAACCGGGACAGGGAATACTGAAGCTTTCTTT. Protein product: CASRQSQTGTGNTEAFF.

CDR3 DNA sequence: TGTGCCAGCCGCCAGGGAGGGGCCGGGGAGCTGTTTTTT. Translating it yields CASRQGGAGELFF. The chain is built from TRBV7-9 and TRBJ2-2; TRBD2 matches at 7 bases. V lost 8 bases to trimming and J lost 6 bases; unmatched junction nucleotides: 6. From germline, CDR1 is SEHNR and CDR2 FQNEAQ (reference sequence). The CDR3 sequence is 13 residues long.

This chain uses TRBV7-2 with TRBJ2-3; tentatively, D is TRBD1 or TRBD2 (6 bases each). CDR3 length: 15 residues. The ends were cut back, 2 bases at V and 2 bases at J, with 11 bases in the middle. CDR1 SGHTA and CDR2 FQGNSA come from the germline V gene. Written as DNA, the CDR3 is TGTGCCAGCAGCTTATTTGGGGGGCCCACAGATACGCAGTATTTT. This gives the protein CASSLFGGPTDTQYF.

This chain's CDR3 is CAIRETQQQIYEQYF. The CDR3 DNA is TGTGCCATCAGGGAGACACAGCAACAAATCTACGAGCAGTACTTC. This chain joins TRBV10-3 and TRBJ2-7; D not resolved. Germline V gene data show CDR1 as ENHRY and CDR2 as SYGVKD. This CDR3 is built from 15 residues. V was trimmed by 6 bases and J by 3 bases, leaving 18 bases between them.

This rearrangement joins TRBV7-2 to TRBJ2-7; 8 bases match TRBD1. Germline loops: CDR1 SGHTA, CDR2 FQGNSA. The CDR3 consists of 14 residues. With V trimmed by 3 bases and J by 8 bases, 9 bases remained unmatched. The CDR3 DNA reads TGTGCCAGCAGCTTTCTGGGGACAGGATATCAGCAGTACTTC. Its protein product is CASSFLGTGYQQYF.

About this clone: One base away lies a much larger clone, so this may be a sequencing read error. This sample also contains other DNA sequences that code for the same CDR3. The chain recombines TRBV5-1 with TRBJ2-1; 8 bases line up with TRBD2. Per the germline V gene, CDR1 is SGHRS and CDR2 is YFSETQ. This CDR3 comprises 16 residues. Here the CDR3 reads CASSLYPGLENNEQFF. CDR3 coding DNA: TGCGCCAGTAGCTTGTACCCGGGACTAGAGAACAATGAGCAGTTCTTC.

The chain links TRBV19 to TRBJ2-1; TRBD1 matches 7 bases. The length of the CDR3 is 15 residues. Germline CDR1 is LNHDA and CDR2 is SQIVND (reference sequence). V trimming: 10 bases; J trimming: 0 bases; junction bases outside the gene matches: 9. The CDR3, as DNA: TGTGCCACCAAGTCGGACAGGAGCTCCTACAATGAGCAGTTCTTC. Translation gives CATKSDRSSYNEQFF.

The rearrangement links TRBV7-2 to TRBJ2-1; D possibly uses TRBD1 or TRBD2 (5 bases each). Germline CDR1 is SGHTA and CDR2 is FQGNSA. V was clipped by 4 bases and J by 7 bases, with 14 bases between them. The CDR3 runs 14 residues. Written as DNA, the CDR3 is TGTGCCAGCAGCTCCATAAACGAGGGGAATGAGCAGTTCTTC. This encodes CASSSINEGNEQFF.

J is TRBJ1-2 and V is TRBV18; TRBD1 agrees at 7 bases. This CDR3 region has 15 residues. Germline V gene data show CDR1 as KGHSH and CDR2 as LQKENI. V gave up 6 bases and J gave up 4 bases; unmatched junction bases: 11. The CDR3 DNA reads as TGTGCCAGCTCCGGGGGACAGCCCTTAGGCTATGGCTACACCTTC. Encoded protein: CASSGGQPLGYGYTF.

The chain recombines TRBV18 with TRBJ2-7; D is uncertain. V was trimmed by 1 base and J by 10 bases, leaving 11 bases between them. CDR1 KGHSH and CDR2 LQKENI come from the germline V gene. The CDR3 length is 12 residues. The CDR3 DNA sequence: TGTGCCAGCTCACCACTGTCCACCGAACAGTACTTC. The encoded protein is CASSPLSTEQYF.

For this clone: This clone may be a read error of a much larger clone one base away. Other DNA sequences within the sample encode an identical CDR3. This chain joins TRBV6-5 and TRBJ2-7; no firm D call. The CDR3 contains 13 residues. Germline V gene data show CDR1 as MNHEY and CDR2 as SVGAGI. V shed 6 bases and J shed 3 bases, with 12 bases lying between them. DNA for the CDR3: TGTGCCAGCAGCCGCCTAGGCGGCTACGAGCAGTACTTC. Protein: CASSRLGGYEQYF.

This chain uses TRBV5-1 with TRBJ2-6; perhaps TRBD1 as D (6 bases). This CDR3 spans 20 amino acids. Germline V lookup: CDR1 SGHRS, CDR2 YFSETQ. Trimming left V 1 base short and J 0 bases short, with 20 bases between. The CDR3 coding sequence is TGCGCCAGCAGCTTGACGGTCACTAGGGGGATCGGCTCTGGGGCCAACGTCCTGACTTTC. Translating it yields CASSLTVTRGIGSGANVLTF.

J is TRBJ1-1 and V is TRBV6-1; 12 bases match TRBD1. This CDR3 contains 18 residues. Germline CDR1 is MNHNS and CDR2 is SASEGT. J gave up 3 bases and V 3 bases, and 11 bases lay outside the gene matches. This chain's CDR3 is CASSDRLRDRGHDTEAFF. The CDR3 region has the DNA TGTGCCAGCAGTGATAGACTCCGGGACAGGGGGCACGACACTGAAGCTTTCTTT.

A note on this clone: A single base separates this from a much larger clone, so it may be a read error. The J gene is TRBJ2-5, the V gene TRBV11-2; D is possibly TRBD1 (5 bases). Germline values: CDR1 SGHAT, CDR2 FQNNGV. This CDR3 comprises 15 residues. The CDR3 region is CASSWGGLGAEAQYF. The CDR3 DNA reads TGTGCCAGCAGCTGGGGTGGTCTAGGGGCAGAGGCCCAGTACTTC.

A word on this clone: A far bigger clonotype differs at one base, so this is likely a read error. Distinct nucleotide sequences in the sample also encode this CDR3. Written as DNA, the CDR3 is TGTGCCAGCAGCCATCAATCCGCGAGGGGGAAGCAGTTCTTC. Its translation is CASSHQSARGKQFF. The rearrangement joins TRBV7-9 to TRBJ2-1, with D tentatively TRBD1 (6 bases). Between the trimmed V and J ends, which lost 5 bases and 11 bases, there was a span of 19 bases. CDR3 length equals 14 residues. Germline-derived CDR1 and CDR2 are SEHNR and FQNEAQ (reference sequence).

The rearrangement uses TRBV18 and TRBJ1-4, with D perhaps TRBD1 (5 bases). V shed 2 bases and J shed 7 bases, with 11 bases lying between them. The CDR3 is 14 amino acids. Germline CDR1 is KGHSH and CDR2 is LQKENI. CDR3 in amino acids: CASSPGGTPEKLFF. The CDR3 bases are TGTGCCAGCTCACCAGGGGGGACGCCTGAAAAACTGTTTTTT.

The chain carries TRBV7-3 and TRBJ2-5, with 7 bases fitting TRBD2. Germline assignment: CDR1 SGHTA and CDR2 FQGTGA. V lost 4 bases, J lost 3 bases, and 8 bases stayed unmatched. CDR3 length equals 15 residues. The DNA of the CDR3 is TGTGCCAGCAGCTCCCAGGGAGGGGTTAAAGAGACCCAGTACTTC. Translated: CASSSQGGVKETQYF.

V and J are TRBV5-1 and TRBJ2-3; 9 bases align to TRBD2. The germline V gene has CDR1 SGHRS and CDR2 YFSETQ. The V segment lost 2 bases and the J segment 2 bases; nucleotides outside the gene matches: 9. This CDR3 is 17 amino acids long. CDR3 in amino acids: CASSFGGTSPSTDTQYF. The CDR3 DNA reads as TGCGCCAGCAGCTTCGGTGGGACTAGCCCCTCCACAGATACGCAGTATTTT.

The rearrangement joins TRBV6-5 to TRBJ2-7; D possibly matches TRBD1 or TRBD2 (7 bases each). In germline, CDR1 is MNHEY, CDR2 SVGAGI. The CDR3 covers 15 residues. Trimming shortened V by 5 bases and J by 3 bases, and 17 bases separated the two germline ends. The CDR3 region has the DNA TGTGCCAGCAGTCCCTGGGGGGGACAGAACTACGAGCAGTACTTC. It encodes CASSPWGGQNYEQYF.

The V call is TRBV30, the J call TRBJ1-4; perhaps TRBD1 as D (6 bases). Trimming pared 2 bases from V and 10 bases from J, leaving 17 bases between. CDR3 length: 14 amino acids. Germline V gene sequence: CDR1 GTSNPN, CDR2 SVGIG (reference sequence). The CDR3 region has the DNA TGTGCCTGGAGTCCAAATTTACAACAGGGAAAACTGTTTTTT. Translating it yields CAWSPNLQQGKLFF.

This clone came up many times. The chain is built from TRBV11-3 and TRBJ2-1, with 10 bases identical to TRBD2. The CDR3 loop spans 19 amino acids. V lost 1 base and J lost 0; bases outside the gene matches: 9. The germline gives CDR1 SGHNT, CDR2 YENEEA. The CDR3 loop reads CASSLVVLAGVNSYNEQFF. CDR3 nucleotides: TGTGCCAGCAGCTTAGTCGTTCTAGCGGGAGTCAACTCCTACAATGAGCAGTTCTTC.